This entry lists 5 T cell receptor beta chains sequenced from one sample in a study of identical twins. TCRdb re-analysed the 5' RACE reads in MiXCR, keeping a single row per CDR3 protein. The sample includes about 810,000 distinct CDR3 sequences, around 12% seen only once; the top ten take around 1.5%. The same sample was also studied in work on yellow fever vaccine responses in identical twins.

The material sequenced was PBMCs. The receptors originated from a woman aged 18 to 35 in good health.

The V gene is TRBV5-1, the J gene TRBJ2-7; the match to TRBD2 covers 7 bases. The CDR3 extends over 11 amino acids. The germline V gene has CDR1 SGHRS and CDR2 YFSETQ. The ends lost 6 bases at V and 6 bases at J; junction bases unmatched: 3. The CDR3 DNA sequence: TGCGCCAGCAAGGCGGGGGTCGAGCAGTACTTC. Its translation is CASKAGVEQYF.

This clonotype showed up just a few times. The chain couples TRBV20-1 to TRBJ2-7, with 9 bases fitting TRBD2. This CDR3 is 15 amino acids long. V was pared by 0 bases and J by 4 bases, with 7 bases of the junction left unmatched. Germline values: CDR1 DFQATT, CDR2 SNEGSKA (reference sequence). The DNA of the CDR3 is TGCAGTGCTAGAGATGGAGCGGGAGGTGTTTACGAGCAGTACTTC. It is translated as CSARDGAGGVYEQYF.

This clonotype was seen only a few times. The V gene is TRBV12-3 or TRBV12-4, the J gene TRBJ2-3; TRBD2 matches at 13 bases. Trimming at V came to 8 bases and at J to 3 bases, leaving 2 bases not matched to a gene. The CDR3 is 14 amino acids. The CDR3 sequence: CASGLAGVTDTQYF. CDR3 in DNA: TGTGCCAGCGGACTAGCGGGAGTTACAGATACGCAGTATTTT.

This clonotype has a handful of counts. This chain links TRBV20-1 with TRBJ1-2; D might be TRBD1 (5 bases). Germline CDR1 is DFQATT and CDR2 is SNEGSKA (reference sequence). Trimming shortened V by 3 bases and J by 4 bases, and 12 bases separated the two germline ends. The CDR3 totals 13 residues. Written as DNA, the CDR3 is TGCAGTGCTAGTGTCAGGGAGCCCTATGGCTACACCTTC. Translating gives CSASVREPYGYTF.

This clonotype was counted between two and nine times. The rearrangement links TRBV7-8 to TRBJ2-3; 8 bases agree with TRBD1. J lost 2 bases, V lost 5 bases, and 12 bases had no gene match. Germline CDR1 reads SGHVS; CDR2 reads FQNEAQ. This CDR3 comprises 17 residues. CDR3: CASSRPVGQGNTDTQYF. The CDR3 DNA sequence: TGTGCCAGCAGCCGTCCCGTTGGACAGGGAAACACAGATACGCAGTATTTT.